Below, 24 T cell receptor beta chains from the same sample are listed, as sequenced in a study of shared clonotypes between healthy human individuals. Clones were sequenced by immunoSEQ multiplex PCR, and TCRdb holds only the in-frame ones, with some missing. The sample has more than 2 million clones; around 95% are singletons. It was CD45RO-negative cells, positively selected for CCR7, that made up naive CD8 cells, with terminally differentiated effector memory CD45RA+ cells excluded. Material: naive CD8+ T cells from PBMCs. Receptor source: a young man in good health. Some clones in this sample may be carry-over from other donors' samples.

The V and J genes are TRBV5-1 and TRBJ2-1; D tentatively fits TRBD1 or TRBD2 (6 bases each). Trimming shortened V by 6 bases and J by 9 bases, and 16 bases separated the two germline ends. The CDR3 runs to 13 residues. Germline V gene lookup returns CDR1 SGHRS and CDR2 YFSETQ. CDR3: CASTYRGVSEQFF. CDR3 in DNA: TGCGCCAGCACCTATAGGGGGGTTAGTGAGCAGTTCTTC.

This CDR3 reads CASSSGQGAVGETQYF. In nucleotides, the CDR3 is TGTGCCAGCAGTTCGGGACAGGGGGCGGTCGGCGAGACCCAGTACTTC. This chain links TRBV6-5 with TRBJ2-5; TRBD1 matches 12 bases. V was clipped by 4 bases and J by 5 bases; unmatched bases: 8. CDR1 is MNHEY and CDR2 is SVGAGI in the germline V gene. There are 16 residues in the CDR3.

The chain links TRBV27 to TRBJ1-1; D gene uncertain. V was cut by 5 bases and J by 1 base, with 11 bases left in between. Germline lookup yields CDR1 MNHEY and CDR2 SMNVEV (reference sequence). The CDR3 covers 14 residues. This CDR3 is CASSPQPRNTEAFF. The CDR3 DNA is TGTGCCAGCAGTCCCCAGCCGAGGAACACTGAAGCTTTCTTT.

The genes are TRBV11-2 and TRBJ2-3, with TRBD2 identical over 8 bases. This CDR3 has 13 residues. The germline gives CDR1 SGHAT, CDR2 FQNNGV. The V and J ends lost 8 bases and 2 bases, in that order; junction bases with no gene match: 3. The CDR3 coding sequence is TGTGCCAGCGGCGGGAGGACCACAGATACGCAGTATTTT. Translation gives CASGGRTTDTQYF. The full variable domain, rest sourced from reference TRBV11-2 and TRBJ2-3, is EAGVAQSPRYKIIEKRQSVAFWCNPISGHATLYWYQQILGQGPKLLIQFQNNGVVDDSQLPKDRFSAERLKGVDSTLKIQPAKLEDSAVYLCASGGRTTDTQYFGPGTRLTVL.

Note on this clone: This sample includes further DNA sequences coding for the same CDR3. The chain has TRBV4-3 and TRBJ2-7, with 12 bases that match TRBD2. The trim removed 0 bases at V and 4 bases at J, leaving 1 base unmatched. The CDR3 length is 15 residues. The germline V gene has CDR1 LGHNA and CDR2 YSLEER. The CDR3 sequence: CASSQETSGSYEQYF. The DNA for the CDR3 is TGCGCCAGCAGCCAAGAGACTAGCGGGAGTTACGAGCAGTACTTC.

Worth noting for this clone: One end of the junction is discordant with germline, which a read error may explain. Other nucleotide sequences from this sample produce the same CDR3. The chain carries TRBV6-5 and TRBJ1-1; D unresolved. CDR1 MNHEY and CDR2 SVGAGI come from the germline V gene. The CDR3 totals 14 residues. Here the CDR3 DNA reads TGTGCCAGCAGTTATCATTCCGATAACACTGAAGCCTTCTTT. As protein: CASSYHSDNTEAFF.

This clone was counted a few times. This chain uses TRBV29-1 with TRBJ1-4; D may be TRBD1 (6 bases). Germline CDR1 and CDR2: SQVTM and ANQGSEA. V was clipped by 0 bases and J by 3 bases, with 20 bases between them. The length of the CDR3 is 18 residues. As DNA, the CDR3 is TGCAGCGTTGAAGATCCACGCTACGTGGGGGCCGCTAATGAAAAACTGTTTTTT. Its translation is CSVEDPRYVGAANEKLFF.

The chain is built from TRBV7-8 and TRBJ1-2; D might be TRBD1 (6 bases). V gave up 5 bases and J gave up 6 bases, with 25 bases separating them. The CDR3 spans 17 residues. Germline CDR1 reads SGHVS; CDR2 reads FQNEAQ. The CDR3 DNA follows: TGTGCCAGCAGCCCGACGGGGGCAGCCGGGGTGCCCGATGGCTACACCTTC. It is translated as CASSPTGAAGVPDGYTF. Variable domain in full (rest from reference TRBV7-8 and TRBJ1-2): GAGVSQSPRYKVAKRGQDVALRCDPISGHVSLFWYQQALGQGPEFLTYFQNEAQLDKSGLPSDRFFAERPEGSVSTLKIQRTQQEDSAVYLCASSPTGAAGVPDGYTFGSGTRLTVV.

The gene calls are TRBV5-4 and TRBJ2-3; 10 bases match TRBD2. CDR3 length: 17 residues. The germline CDR1 and CDR2 sequences are SGHNT and YYREEE (reference sequence). Germline trimming cut 3 bases from V and 4 bases from J; bases unmatched to any gene: 11. CDR3 bases: TGTGCCAGCAGCTATTCCGGACTAGCGGTGGGGGCAGATACGCAGTATTTT. It encodes CASSYSGLAVGADTQYF.

The chain is built from TRBV9 and TRBJ2-5, with 7 bases fitting TRBD2. The CDR3 has 14 residues. V gave up 4 bases and J gave up 4 bases; unmatched junction bases: 7. Germline V gene lookup returns CDR1 SGDLS and CDR2 YYNGEE. The CDR3 DNA follows: TGTGCCAGCAGCTTACGGGGGGTTGGAGAGACCCAGTACTTC. Amino acids: CASSLRGVGETQYF.

The chain has TRBV4-1 and TRBJ1-2; D uncertain. The CDR3 spans 15 residues. Germline CDR1 MGHRA, CDR2 YSYEKL. Trimming pared 0 bases from V and 8 bases from J, leaving 16 bases between. In nucleotides, the CDR3 is TGCGCCAGCAGCCAAGATAGGACGGCGCTCGGGGGCTACACCTTC. It encodes CASSQDRTALGGYTF.

For this clone: Different DNA sequences within this sample yield the same CDR3. The chain is built from TRBV9 and TRBJ1-2; D might be TRBD1 (5 bases). The CDR3 is made up of 12 amino acids. V dropped 0 bases and J dropped 8 bases, with 8 bases sitting between them. Germline V CDR1 and CDR2: SGDLS, YYNGEE. The CDR3 DNA reads as TGTGCCAGCAGCGTAGGGGGACTGGGCTACACCTTC. It is translated as CASSVGGLGYTF.

V usage is TRBV6-1 and J usage is TRBJ2-4, with unresolved D. CDR3 size: 12 residues. The germline CDR1 and CDR2 sequences are MNHNS and SASEGT. V dropped 6 bases and J dropped 3 bases, with 6 bases sitting between them. The CDR3 loop is CASSRDKNIQYF. The CDR3 nucleotides are TGTGCCAGCAGCCGTGACAAAAACATTCAGTACTTC.

This clone occurred once. The chain recombines TRBV5-1 with TRBJ1-3; D unclear. The germline gives CDR1 SGHRS, CDR2 YFSETQ. The CDR3 has 15 amino acids. Trimming took off 0 bases at V and 4 bases at J, with 11 bases between the two ends. The CDR3 spells CASSLALGFGNTIYF. CDR3 nucleotide sequence: TGCGCCAGCAGCTTGGCCTTGGGTTTCGGAAACACCATATATTTT.

This clone was counted a few times. The chain uses TRBV2 and TRBJ1-5, with TRBD1 as a possible D gene (6 bases). Looked up from germline, CDR1 is SNHLY and CDR2 is FYNNEI. Deletions cut 6 bases from V and 7 bases from J, with 13 bases between. This CDR3 comprises 13 residues. This CDR3 is CASSPGAGQPQHF. CDR3 DNA sequence: TGTGCCAGCAGCCCGGGGGCAGGACAGCCCCAGCATTTT.

The chain uses TRBV9 and TRBJ1-5; 9 bases are a match to TRBD1. V shed 3 bases and J 11 bases; nucleotides not matched to a gene: 12. This CDR3 spans 15 amino acids. Germline values: CDR1 SGDLS, CDR2 YYNGEE. CDR3 DNA sequence: TGTGCCAGCAGCGCCGAGGGGACAGGGAGGGCGACCCAGCATTTT. It encodes CASSAEGTGRATQHF. Variable domain in full (rest from reference TRBV9 and TRBJ1-5): DSGVTQTPKHLITATGQRVTLRCSPRSGDLSVYWYQQSLDQGLQFLIQYYNGEERAKGNILERFSAQQFPDLHSELNLSSLELGDSALYFCASSAEGTGRATQHFGDGTRLSIL.

The chain uses TRBV10-3 and TRBJ2-2; 10 bases are a match to TRBD2. V lost 4 bases, J lost 3 bases, and 5 bases stayed unmatched. CDR1 ENHRY and CDR2 SYGVKD come from the germline V gene. CDR3 length: 16 residues. The CDR3, as DNA: TGTGCCATCAGTGCCCTAGCGGGAGAAGACACCGGGGAGCTGTTTTTT. It is translated as CAISALAGEDTGELFF.

The chain recombines TRBV11-1 with TRBJ2-1; the D call may be TRBD1 or TRBD2 (5 bases each). The CDR3 sequence is 16 residues long. Trimming removed 5 bases at V and 3 bases at J, with 17 bases between. The V gene's germline CDR1 is SGHAT and CDR2 FQDESV (reference sequence). Here the CDR3 reads CASSPPEGPFYNEQFF. CDR3 bases: TGTGCCAGCAGCCCACCTGAGGGACCTTTCTACAATGAGCAGTTCTTC.

This chain links TRBV19 with TRBJ1-3, with TRBD1 matching 7 bases. The CDR3 has 15 amino acids. V lost 7 bases, J lost 2 bases, and 8 bases stayed unmatched. Germline lookup yields CDR1 LNHDA and CDR2 SQIVND (reference sequence). CDR3: CASTHRGWPGNTIYF. Written as DNA, the CDR3 is TGTGCCAGTACCCACAGGGGCTGGCCTGGAAACACCATATATTTT.

The gene calls are TRBV6-5 and TRBJ1-2; 7 bases are shared with TRBD1. With V trimmed by 4 bases and J by 5 bases, 10 bases remained unmatched. Germline assignment: CDR1 MNHEY and CDR2 SVGAGI. The CDR3 is made up of 15 amino acids. CDR3 in DNA: TGTGCCAGCAGTTTGACCAGGACAGGAATTTATGGCTACACCTTC. Its translation is CASSLTRTGIYGYTF.

V and J are TRBV2 and TRBJ2-5; 7 nucleotides line up with TRBD2. The V segment lost 4 bases and the J segment 2 bases; nucleotides outside the gene matches: 10. There are 16 residues in the CDR3. The germline V gene has CDR1 SNHLY and CDR2 FYNNEI. The CDR3 nucleotides read TGTGCCAGCAGTGTCCCACAGCGGGACTTACAAGAGACCCAGTACTTC. This codes for CASSVPQRDLQETQYF.

This clone was recorded once. DNA for the CDR3: TGTGCCAGCAGCGCGCGGACAGCTAGCACAGATACGCAGTATTTT. Translating gives CASSARTASTDTQYF. The V call is TRBV13, the J call TRBJ2-3; perhaps TRBD1 as D (6 bases). The length of the CDR3 is 15 residues. The germline gives CDR1 PRHDT, CDR2 FYEKMQ (reference sequence). Trimming left V 5 bases short and J 0 bases short, with 12 bases between.

The rearrangement links TRBV7-9 to TRBJ2-7, with TRBD1 identical over 12 bases. V lost 5 bases and J lost 6; bases outside the gene matches: 8. Germline CDR1 is SEHNR and CDR2 is FQNEAQ (reference sequence). The CDR3 is 15 amino acids. CDR3 sequence (DNA): TGTGCCAGCAGCCCGGGACAGGGGGCGCAGGGCGAGCAGTACTTC. Residues: CASSPGQGAQGEQYF.

This chain joins TRBV28 and TRBJ2-5, with D perhaps TRBD2 (5 bases). Germline assignment: CDR1 MDHEN and CDR2 SYDVKM. V lost 8 bases and J lost 4, with 14 bases in between. CDR3 length equals 13 residues. Here the CDR3 DNA reads TGTGCCAGCCGTCTAGAGGGCACAGAGACCCAGTACTTC. It specifies CASRLEGTETQYF.